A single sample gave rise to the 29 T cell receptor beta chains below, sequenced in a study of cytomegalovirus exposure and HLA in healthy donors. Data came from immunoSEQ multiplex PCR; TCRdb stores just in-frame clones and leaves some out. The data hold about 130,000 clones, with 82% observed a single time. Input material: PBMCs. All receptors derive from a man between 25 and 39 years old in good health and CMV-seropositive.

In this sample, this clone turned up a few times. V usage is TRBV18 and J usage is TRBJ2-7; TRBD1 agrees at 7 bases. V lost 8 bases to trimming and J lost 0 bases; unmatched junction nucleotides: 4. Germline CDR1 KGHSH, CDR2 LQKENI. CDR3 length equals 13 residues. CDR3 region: CASQQGSSYEQYF. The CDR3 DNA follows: TGTGCCAGCCAACAGGGGAGCTCCTACGAGCAGTACTTC.

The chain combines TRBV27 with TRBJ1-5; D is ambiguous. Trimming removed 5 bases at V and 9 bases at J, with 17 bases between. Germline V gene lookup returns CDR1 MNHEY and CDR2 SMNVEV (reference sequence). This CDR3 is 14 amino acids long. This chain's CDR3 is CASSTRGLRTPQHF. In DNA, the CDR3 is TGTGCCAGCAGTACAAGAGGCCTCCGAACGCCCCAGCATTTT.

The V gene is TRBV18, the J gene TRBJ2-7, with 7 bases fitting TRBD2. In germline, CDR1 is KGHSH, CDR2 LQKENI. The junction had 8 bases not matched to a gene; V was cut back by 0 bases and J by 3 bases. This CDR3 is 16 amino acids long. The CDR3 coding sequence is TGTGCCAGCTCACCACCGGGGGGGAACATACTCTACGAGCAGTACTTC. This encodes CASSPPGGNILYEQYF.

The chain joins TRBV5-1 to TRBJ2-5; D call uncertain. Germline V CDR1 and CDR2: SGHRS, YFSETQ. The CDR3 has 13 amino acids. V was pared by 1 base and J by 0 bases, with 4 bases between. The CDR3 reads CASSLTDQETQYF. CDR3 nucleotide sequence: TGCGCCAGCAGCTTGACAGACCAAGAGACCCAGTACTTC.

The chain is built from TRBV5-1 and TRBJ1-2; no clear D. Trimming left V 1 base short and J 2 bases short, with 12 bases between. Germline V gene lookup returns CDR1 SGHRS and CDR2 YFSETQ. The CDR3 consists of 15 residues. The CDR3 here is CASSLYLSENYGYTF. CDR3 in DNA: TGCGCCAGCAGCTTGTACCTCAGCGAGAACTATGGCTACACCTTC.

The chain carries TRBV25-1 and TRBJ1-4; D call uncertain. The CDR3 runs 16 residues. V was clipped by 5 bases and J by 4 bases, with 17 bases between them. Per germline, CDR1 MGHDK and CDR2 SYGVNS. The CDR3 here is CASSPRRGKGNEKLFF. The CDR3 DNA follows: TGTGCCAGCAGTCCCCGGCGGGGTAAGGGTAATGAAAAACTGTTTTTT. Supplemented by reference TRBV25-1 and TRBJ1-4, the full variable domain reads EADIYQTPRYLVIGTGKKITLECSQTMGHDKMYWYQQDPGMELHLIHYSYGVNSTEKGDLSSESTVSRIRTEHFPLTLESARPSHTSQYLCASSPRRGKGNEKLFFGSGTQLSVL.

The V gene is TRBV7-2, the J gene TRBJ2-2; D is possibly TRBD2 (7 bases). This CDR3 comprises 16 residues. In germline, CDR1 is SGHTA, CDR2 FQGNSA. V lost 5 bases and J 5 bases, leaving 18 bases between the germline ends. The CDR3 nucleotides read TGTGCCAGCAGCCCGCGGGGGACAATAGTGACCGGGGAGCTGTTTTTT. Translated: CASSPRGTIVTGELFF.

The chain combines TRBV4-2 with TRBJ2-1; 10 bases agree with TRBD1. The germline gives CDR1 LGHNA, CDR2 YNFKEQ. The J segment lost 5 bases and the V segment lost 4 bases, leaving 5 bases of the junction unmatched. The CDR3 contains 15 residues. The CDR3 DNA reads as TGTGCCAGCAGCCGAGGGACAGGGGCCGACAATGAGCAGTTCTTC. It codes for CASSRGTGADNEQFF.

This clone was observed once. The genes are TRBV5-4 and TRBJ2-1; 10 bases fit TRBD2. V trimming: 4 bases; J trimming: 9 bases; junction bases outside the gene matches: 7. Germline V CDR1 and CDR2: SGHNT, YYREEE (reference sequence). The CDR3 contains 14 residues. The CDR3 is CASSVTSGVVEQFF. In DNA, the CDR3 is TGTGCCAGCAGCGTCACTAGCGGGGTCGTTGAGCAGTTCTTC.

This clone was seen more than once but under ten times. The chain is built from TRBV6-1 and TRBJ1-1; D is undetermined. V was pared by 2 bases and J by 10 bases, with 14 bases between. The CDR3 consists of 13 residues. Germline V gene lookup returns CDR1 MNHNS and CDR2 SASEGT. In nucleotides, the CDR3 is TGTGCCAGCAGTGAATGGGTCACCGGGATAGCTTTCTTT. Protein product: CASSEWVTGIAFF.

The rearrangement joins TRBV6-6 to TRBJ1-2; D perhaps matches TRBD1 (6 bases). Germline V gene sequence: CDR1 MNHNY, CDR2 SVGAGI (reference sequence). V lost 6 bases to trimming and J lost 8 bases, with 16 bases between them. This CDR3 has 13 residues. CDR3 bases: TGTGCCAGCAGACCGGACAGCGGGGGAGGCTACACCTTC. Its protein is CASRPDSGGGYTF.

CDR3 DNA sequence: TGCGCCAGCAGCTCCCAGGGACAGGTTAATGAAAAACTGTTTTTT. Encoded protein: CASSSQGQVNEKLFF. The chain links TRBV5-1 to TRBJ1-4; 8 bases match TRBD1. Germline-derived CDR1 and CDR2 are SGHRS and YFSETQ. V shed 3 bases, J shed 4 bases, and the junction held 5 bases outside the gene matches. This CDR3 comprises 15 residues.

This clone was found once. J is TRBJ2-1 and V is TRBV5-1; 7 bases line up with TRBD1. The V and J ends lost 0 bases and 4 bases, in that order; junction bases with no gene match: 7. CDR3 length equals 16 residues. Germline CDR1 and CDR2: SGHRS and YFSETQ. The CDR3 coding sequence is TGCGCCAGCAGCTTGGATCCCGGGACAGCATACAATGAGCAGTTCTTC. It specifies CASSLDPGTAYNEQFF.

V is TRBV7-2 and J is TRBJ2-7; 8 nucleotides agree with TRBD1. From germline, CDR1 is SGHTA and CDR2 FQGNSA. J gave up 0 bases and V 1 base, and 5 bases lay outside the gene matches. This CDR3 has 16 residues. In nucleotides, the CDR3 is TGTGCCAGCAGCTTAGGAAGACAGGGGTCCTCCTACGAGCAGTACTTC. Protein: CASSLGRQGSSYEQYF.

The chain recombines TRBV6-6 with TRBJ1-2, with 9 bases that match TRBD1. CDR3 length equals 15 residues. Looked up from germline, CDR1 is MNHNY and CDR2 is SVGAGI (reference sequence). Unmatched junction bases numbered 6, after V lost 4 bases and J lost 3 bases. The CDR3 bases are TGTGCCAGCAGTTCCGACAGGGGGGGGGACTATGGCTACACCTTC. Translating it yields CASSSDRGGDYGYTF.

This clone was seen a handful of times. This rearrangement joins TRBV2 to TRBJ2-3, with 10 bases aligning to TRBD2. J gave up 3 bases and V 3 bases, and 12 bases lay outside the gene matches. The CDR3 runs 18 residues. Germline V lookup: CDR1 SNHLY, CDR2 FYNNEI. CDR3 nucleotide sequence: TGTGCCAGCAGTGAGTCTGTGTCTAGCGGGGGAAAGACAGATACGCAGTATTTT. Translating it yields CASSESVSSGGKTDTQYF.

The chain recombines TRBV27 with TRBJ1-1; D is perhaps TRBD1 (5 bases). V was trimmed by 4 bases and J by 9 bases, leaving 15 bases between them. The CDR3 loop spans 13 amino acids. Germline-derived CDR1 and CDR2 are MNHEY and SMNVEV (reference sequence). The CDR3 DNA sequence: TGTGCCAGCAGTTCCTCCCCACAGGTCCAAGCTTTCTTT. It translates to CASSSSPQVQAFF.

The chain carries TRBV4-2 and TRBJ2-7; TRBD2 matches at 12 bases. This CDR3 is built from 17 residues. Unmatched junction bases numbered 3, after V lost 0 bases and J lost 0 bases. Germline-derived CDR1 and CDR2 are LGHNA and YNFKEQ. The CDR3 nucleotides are TGTGCCAGCAGCCAAGATCCACTAGCGGGGGGCTCCTACGAGCAGTACTTC. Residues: CASSQDPLAGGSYEQYF.

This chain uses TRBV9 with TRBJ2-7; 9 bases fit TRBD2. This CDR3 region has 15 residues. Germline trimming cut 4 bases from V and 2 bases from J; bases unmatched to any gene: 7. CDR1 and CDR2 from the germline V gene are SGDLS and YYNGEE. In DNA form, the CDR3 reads TGTGCCAGCAGCCTGGAGGTAGCGGGGGCCTACGAGCAGTACTTC. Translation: CASSLEVAGAYEQYF.

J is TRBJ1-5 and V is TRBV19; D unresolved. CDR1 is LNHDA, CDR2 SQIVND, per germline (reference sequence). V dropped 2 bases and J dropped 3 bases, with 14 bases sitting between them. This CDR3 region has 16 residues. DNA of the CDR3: TGTGCCAGTAGTATACTGGCCAGGCCCCTCAATCAGCCCCAGCATTTT. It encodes CASSILARPLNQPQHF.

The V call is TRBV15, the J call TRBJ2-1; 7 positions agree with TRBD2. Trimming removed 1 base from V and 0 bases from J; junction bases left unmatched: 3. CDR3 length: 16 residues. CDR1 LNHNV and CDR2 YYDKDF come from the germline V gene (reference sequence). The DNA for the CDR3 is TGTGCCACCAGCAGAGGGGGGGGAGGCTCCTACAATGAGCAGTTCTTC. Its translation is CATSRGGGGSYNEQFF.

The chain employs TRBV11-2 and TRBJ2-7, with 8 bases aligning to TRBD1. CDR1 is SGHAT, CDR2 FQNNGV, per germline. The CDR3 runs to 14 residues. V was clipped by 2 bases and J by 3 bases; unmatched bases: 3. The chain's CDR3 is CASSLRDRSYEQYF. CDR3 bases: TGTGCCAGCAGCTTACGGGACAGGAGCTACGAGCAGTACTTC.

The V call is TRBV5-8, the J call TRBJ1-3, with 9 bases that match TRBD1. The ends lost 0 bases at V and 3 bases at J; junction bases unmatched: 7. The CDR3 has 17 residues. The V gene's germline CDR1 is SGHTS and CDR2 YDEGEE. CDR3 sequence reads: CASSLDYRGRYGNTIYF. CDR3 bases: TGTGCCAGCAGCTTGGATTACAGGGGGCGGTATGGAAACACCATATATTTT.

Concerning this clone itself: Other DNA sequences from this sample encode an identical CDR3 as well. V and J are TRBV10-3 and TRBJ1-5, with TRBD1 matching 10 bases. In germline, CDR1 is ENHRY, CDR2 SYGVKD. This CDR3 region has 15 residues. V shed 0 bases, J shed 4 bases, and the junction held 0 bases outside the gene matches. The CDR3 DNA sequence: TGTGCCATCAGTGAGTCGGGACAGGGGAATCAGCCCCAGCATTTT. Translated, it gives CAISESGQGNQPQHF.

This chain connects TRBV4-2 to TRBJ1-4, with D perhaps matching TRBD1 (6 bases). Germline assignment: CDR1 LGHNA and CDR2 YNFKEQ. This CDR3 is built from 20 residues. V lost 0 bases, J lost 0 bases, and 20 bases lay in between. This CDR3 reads CASSQDLRTAAPATNEKLFF. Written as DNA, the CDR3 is TGTGCCAGCAGCCAAGATCTGAGGACAGCGGCCCCTGCAACTAATGAAAAACTGTTTTTT.

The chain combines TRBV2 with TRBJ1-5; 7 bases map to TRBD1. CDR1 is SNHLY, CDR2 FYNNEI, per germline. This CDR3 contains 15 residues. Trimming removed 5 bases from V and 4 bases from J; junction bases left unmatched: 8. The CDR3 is CASSPQGSTNQPQHF. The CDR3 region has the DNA TGTGCCAGCAGTCCACAGGGGTCAACAAATCAGCCCCAGCATTTT.

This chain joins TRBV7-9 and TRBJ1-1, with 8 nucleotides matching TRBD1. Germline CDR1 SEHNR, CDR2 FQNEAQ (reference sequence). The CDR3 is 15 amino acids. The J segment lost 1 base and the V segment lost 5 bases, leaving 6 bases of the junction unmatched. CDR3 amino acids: CASSPRTGKNTEAFF. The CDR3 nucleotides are TGTGCCAGCAGCCCTCGGACAGGGAAGAACACTGAAGCTTTCTTT.

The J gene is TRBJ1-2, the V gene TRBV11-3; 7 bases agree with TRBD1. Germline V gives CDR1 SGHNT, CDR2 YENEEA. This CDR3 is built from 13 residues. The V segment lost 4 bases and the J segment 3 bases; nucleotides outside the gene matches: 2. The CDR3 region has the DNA TGTGCCAGCAGCTGGGACAGTTACTATGGCTACACCTTC. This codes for CASSWDSYYGYTF. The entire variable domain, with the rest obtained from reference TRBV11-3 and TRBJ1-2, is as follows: EAGVVQSPRYKIIEKKQPVAFWCNPISGHNTLYWYLQNLGQGPELLIRYENEEAVDDSQLPKDRFSAERLKGVDSTLKIQPAELGDSAVYLCASSWDSYYGYTFGSGTRLTVV.

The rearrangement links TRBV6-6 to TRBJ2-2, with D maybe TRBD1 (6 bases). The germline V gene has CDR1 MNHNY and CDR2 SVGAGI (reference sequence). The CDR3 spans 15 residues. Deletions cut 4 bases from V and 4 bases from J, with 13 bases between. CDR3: CASSFWGQITGELFF. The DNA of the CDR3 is TGTGCCAGCAGTTTTTGGGGGCAGATCACCGGGGAGCTGTTTTTT.